These 20 T cell receptor beta chains were all obtained from the same sample, sequenced in a study of multiple sclerosis patients with progressive multifocal leukoencephalopathy. Time point noted: about six months of natalizumab therapy. Clones were read by immunoSEQ multiplex PCR, and TCRdb kept only the in-frame ones, dropping some. This sample yields about 30,000 clones, of which 89% are seen a single time; around 1.5% belongs to the top ten. The specimen comprised PBMCs, sampled from a patient treated with natalizumab. Receptor source: a human donor with multiple sclerosis.

J is TRBJ2-1 and V is TRBV7-9; TRBD1 or TRBD2 may be the D gene (5 bases each). Trimming pared 7 bases from V and 0 bases from J, leaving 13 bases between. CDR3 size: 15 residues. Germline lookup yields CDR1 SEHNR and CDR2 FQNEAQ (reference sequence). The CDR3 loop reads CASTERTSSYNEQFF. CDR3 DNA: TGTGCCAGCACCGAGCGGACAAGCTCCTACAATGAGCAGTTCTTC.

The chain has TRBV19 and TRBJ1-5; D gene uncertain. CDR1 and CDR2 (germline): LNHDA, SQIVND (reference sequence). V was clipped by 1 base and J by 5 bases, with 12 bases between them. This CDR3 contains 15 residues. CDR3 DNA sequence: TGTGCCAGTAGTATAGGGAGGGCGAGGGATCAGCCCCAGCATTTT. Its translation is CASSIGRARDQPQHF.

This sequence joins TRBV19 and TRBJ2-1, with TRBD2 identical over 10 bases. Looked up from germline, CDR1 is LNHDA and CDR2 is SQIVND (reference sequence). The CDR3 is made up of 15 amino acids. V trimming: 5 bases; J trimming: 9 bases; junction bases outside the gene matches: 10. As DNA, the CDR3 is TGTGCCAGTAGTCTAGCGGGAGCCGCGGTGAGTGAGCAGTTCTTC. This sequence encodes CASSLAGAAVSEQFF.

This sequence joins TRBV4-3 and TRBJ1-4; weak D call: TRBD1 (6 bases). CDR3 length: 15 amino acids. Trimming left V 1 base short and J 6 bases short, with 12 bases between. The germline V gene encodes CDR1 LGHNA and CDR2 YSLEER. The CDR3 here is CASSQAATGDEKLFF. The CDR3 nucleotides are TGCGCCAGCAGCCAAGCCGCGACAGGCGATGAAAAACTGTTTTTT.

J is TRBJ2-6 and V is TRBV5-5; D is unclear. This CDR3 region has 15 residues. The germline V gene encodes CDR1 SGHKS and CDR2 YYEKEE (reference sequence). V was clipped by 0 bases and J by 4 bases, with 8 bases between them. CDR3 residues: CASSLVASGANVLTF. The CDR3 DNA reads as TGTGCCAGCAGCTTGGTGGCGAGCGGGGCCAACGTCCTGACTTTC.

This rearrangement joins TRBV7-2 to TRBJ1-1, with D unresolved. This CDR3 contains 16 residues. V gave up 7 bases and J gave up 0 bases, with 18 bases separating them. The V gene's germline CDR1 is SGHTA and CDR2 FQGNSA. CDR3 sequence (DNA): TGTGCCAGCACCCGGGTCCGCCGATACATGAACACTGAAGCTTTCTTT. Its translation: CASTRVRRYMNTEAFF.

This clone was seen once. CDR3 sequence reads: CASSKRDSRTNYGYTF. The CDR3 DNA follows: TGTGCCAGCAGCAAGCGGGACAGTCGAACTAACTATGGCTACACCTTC. The chain has TRBV14 and TRBJ1-2, with 7 bases that match TRBD1. The CDR3 is made up of 16 amino acids. Germline lookup yields CDR1 SGHDN and CDR2 FVKESK. V lost 5 bases and J lost 0; bases outside the gene matches: 9.

The chain recombines TRBV4-1 with TRBJ2-3; a possible D gene is TRBD2 (6 bases). The CDR3 totals 14 residues. CDR1 and CDR2 from the germline V gene are MGHRA and YSYEKL. Trimming pared 5 bases from V and 1 base from J, leaving 10 bases between. The CDR3 loop reads CASSRGLGTDTQYF. CDR3 DNA: TGCGCCAGCAGCAGGGGACTGGGCACAGATACGCAGTATTTT.

As to this clone: The same CDR3 is also encoded by other DNA sequences in this sample. The chain combines TRBV2 with TRBJ2-7; D possibly corresponds to TRBD2 (6 bases). Germline V gene data show CDR1 as SNHLY and CDR2 as FYNNEI. The ends were cut back, 4 bases at V and 3 bases at J, with 10 bases in the middle. CDR3 length equals 13 residues. In nucleotides, the CDR3 is TGTGCCAGCAGTGGGCGGGACTTCTACGAGCAGTACTTC. Translation: CASSGRDFYEQYF.

Only one count was recorded for this clone. This sequence joins TRBV20-1 and TRBJ1-2; D call uncertain. Trimming took off 3 bases at V and 10 bases at J, with 12 bases between the two ends. The CDR3 extends over 11 amino acids. The germline V gene has CDR1 DFQATT and CDR2 SNEGSKA (reference sequence). CDR3 DNA: TGCAGTGCTAGCGACCCCTGGGACTACACCTTC. This sequence encodes CSASDPWDYTF.

The chain recombines TRBV4-2 with TRBJ2-1; 7 positions match TRBD2. CDR3 length: 13 amino acids. Germline V lookup: CDR1 LGHNA, CDR2 YNFKEQ. V shed 4 bases, J shed 8 bases, and the junction held 5 bases outside the gene matches. The CDR3 DNA sequence: TGTGCCAGCAGCCCGGGGGGTGCGTATGAGCAGTTCTTC. Translation gives CASSPGGAYEQFF.

This clone was found a few times. V usage is TRBV4-3 and J usage is TRBJ1-1; 10 positions agree with TRBD1. Germline values: CDR1 LGHNA, CDR2 YSLEER. This CDR3 spans 11 amino acids. After removal of 6 bases from V and 11 bases from J, the junction contained 3 bases not matched to a gene. CDR3: CASRGQGTAFF. The CDR3 nucleotides are TGCGCCAGCAGGGGACAGGGGACGGCTTTCTTT.

The chain recombines TRBV4-3 with TRBJ2-3; D call uncertain. Germline values: CDR1 LGHNA, CDR2 YSLEER. Trimming shortened V by 4 bases and J by 0 bases, and 20 bases separated the two germline ends. The CDR3 spans 18 residues. The CDR3 spells CASSPAPNWGSSTDTQYF. The CDR3 coding sequence is TGCGCCAGCAGCCCAGCCCCCAACTGGGGATCTAGCACAGATACGCAGTATTTT.

The chain combines TRBV4-1 with TRBJ2-3, with TRBD2 matching 8 bases. V gave up 3 bases and J gave up 4 bases; unmatched junction bases: 9. Per germline, CDR1 MGHRA and CDR2 YSYEKL. The CDR3 is made up of 16 amino acids. Written as DNA, the CDR3 is TGCGCCAGCAGCCAGGTTAGCGGGAACGCTGCAGATACGCAGTATTTT. The encoded protein is CASSQVSGNAADTQYF.

The chain employs TRBV19 and TRBJ2-7; 9 bases are shared with TRBD2. V lost 5 bases to trimming and J lost 5 bases; unmatched junction nucleotides: 7. Germline V CDR1 and CDR2: LNHDA, SQIVND (reference sequence). The CDR3 extends over 14 amino acids. Here the CDR3 DNA reads TGTGCCAGTAGTGACACTAGCGGGTGGAACGAGCAGTACTTC. This gives the protein CASSDTSGWNEQYF.

The V gene is TRBV6-5, the J gene TRBJ1-2, with D maybe TRBD1 (5 bases). CDR3 length: 14 amino acids. Germline V gene sequence: CDR1 MNHEY, CDR2 SVGAGI. Trimming removed 6 bases from V and 7 bases from J, with 18 bases in between. The CDR3 sequence is CASRLGGERGGYTF. CDR3 DNA: TGTGCCAGCAGGCTGGGGGGGGAGCGGGGTGGCTACACCTTC.

The chain uses TRBV5-1 and TRBJ1-5, with unresolved D. Looked up from germline, CDR1 is SGHRS and CDR2 is YFSETQ. The ends were cut back, 0 bases at V and 0 bases at J, with 4 bases in the middle. The CDR3 has 14 residues. CDR3 amino acids: CASSLGHSNQPQHF. DNA of the CDR3: TGCGCCAGCAGCTTGGGTCATAGCAATCAGCCCCAGCATTTT.

V and J are TRBV28 and TRBJ1-1; D is possibly TRBD1 (5 bases). The germline V and J ends were trimmed by 5 bases and 3 bases, with 16 bases remaining between them. This CDR3 comprises 15 residues. From germline, CDR1 is MDHEN and CDR2 SYDVKM. DNA for the CDR3: TGTGCCAGCAGTCGCGGGACGGGGAGGGACACTGAAGCTTTCTTT. Translated: CASSRGTGRDTEAFF.

This clone was counted a few times. The chain links TRBV6-4 to TRBJ2-1; D might be TRBD2 (5 bases). The CDR3 is made up of 14 amino acids. Germline lookup yields CDR1 MRHNA and CDR2 SNTAGT. V was clipped by 3 bases and J by 6 bases, with 12 bases between them. This CDR3 is CASSDGETANEQFF. The CDR3 DNA sequence: TGTGCCAGCAGTGATGGGGAGACCGCCAATGAGCAGTTCTTC.

The rearrangement joins TRBV5-6 to TRBJ1-5; maybe TRBD1 (5 bases). Trimming stripped 4 bases from V and 7 bases from J, with 15 bases between. The CDR3 has 14 amino acids. Per the germline V gene, CDR1 is SGHDT and CDR2 is YYEEEE. CDR3 coding DNA: TGTGCCAGCAGCGATGGGGGGTCCGAGCAGCCCCAGCATTTT. This translates into CASSDGGSEQPQHF. The full variable domain, rest sourced from reference TRBV5-6 and TRBJ1-5, is DAGVTQSPTHLIKTRGQQVTLRCSPKSGHDTVSWYQQALGQGPQFIFQYYEEEERQRGNFPDRFSGHQFPNYSSELNVNALLLGDSALYLCASSDGGSEQPQHFGDGTRLSIL.